The source of this T cell receptor (beta chain) is a study of T-cell reconstitution after alpha-beta-depleted transplantation in children. V was pared by 6 bases and J by 7 bases, with 16 bases of the junction left unmatched. This CDR3 has 16 residues. Germline V CDR1 and CDR2: SNHLY, FYNNEI. On this clonotype: Its antigen remains unidentified.

A TCRbeta library incorporating unique molecular identifiers was prepared. TCRdb fed the PCR reads into MiXCR, producing one record per CDR3 protein. This sample carries hundreds of thousands of distinct CDR3 sequences, around 12% of them seen once, and the ten largest clones take 0.75% to 0.85%. Overall study results and limits: One year after transplant, T-cell counts and diversity came mostly from newly produced T cells. Alpha-beta T cells present about two months after transplant were reported to originate from several hundred expanded graft clones. The study traced high day-60 TCRbeta diversity in some patients to surviving recipient T cells and thymic progenitors.

This sequence was found in a girl aged 2 to 10 with congenital amegakaryocytic thrombocytopenia, due to receive a stem cell transplant. The input for sequencing was PBMCs, taken before TCRalphabeta/CD19-depleted stem cell transplant. The chain uses TRBV2 and TRBJ2-5; 8 bases agree with TRBD2. The CDR3 is CASSNFLAGGQGTQYF. CDR3 DNA: TGTGCCAGCAGCAACTTCTTGGCGGGAGGCCAGGGGACCCAGTACTTC.